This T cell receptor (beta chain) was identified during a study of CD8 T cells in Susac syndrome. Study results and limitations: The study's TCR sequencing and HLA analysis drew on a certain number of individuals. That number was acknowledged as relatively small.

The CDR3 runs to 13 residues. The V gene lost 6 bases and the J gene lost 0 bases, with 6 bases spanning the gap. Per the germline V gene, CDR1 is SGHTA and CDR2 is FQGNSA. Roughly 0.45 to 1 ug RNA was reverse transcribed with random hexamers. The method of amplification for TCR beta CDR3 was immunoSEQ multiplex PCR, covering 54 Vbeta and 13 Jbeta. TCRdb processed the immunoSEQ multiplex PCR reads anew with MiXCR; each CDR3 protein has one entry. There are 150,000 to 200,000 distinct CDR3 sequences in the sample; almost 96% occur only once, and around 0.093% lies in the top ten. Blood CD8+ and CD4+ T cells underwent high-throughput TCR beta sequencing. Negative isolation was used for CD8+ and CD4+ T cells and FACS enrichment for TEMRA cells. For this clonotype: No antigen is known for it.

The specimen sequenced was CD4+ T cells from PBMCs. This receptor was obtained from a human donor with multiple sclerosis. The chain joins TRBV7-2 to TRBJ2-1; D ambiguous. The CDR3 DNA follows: TGTGCCAGCAGTCCTAACTCCTACAATGAGCAGTTCTTC. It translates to CASSPNSYNEQFF.